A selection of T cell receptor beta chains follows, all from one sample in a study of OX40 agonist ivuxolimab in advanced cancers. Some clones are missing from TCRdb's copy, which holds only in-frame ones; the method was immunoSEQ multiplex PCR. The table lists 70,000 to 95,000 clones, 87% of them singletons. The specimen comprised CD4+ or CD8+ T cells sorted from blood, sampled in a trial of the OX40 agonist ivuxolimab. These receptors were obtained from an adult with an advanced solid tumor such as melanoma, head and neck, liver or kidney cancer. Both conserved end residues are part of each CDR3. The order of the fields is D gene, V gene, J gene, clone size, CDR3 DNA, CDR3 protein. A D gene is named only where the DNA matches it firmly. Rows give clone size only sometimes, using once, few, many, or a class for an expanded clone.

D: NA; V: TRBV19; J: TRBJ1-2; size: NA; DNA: TGTGCCAGTAGTGTCGGGGCCCGGGTTGGCTACACCTTC; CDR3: CASSVGARVGYTF
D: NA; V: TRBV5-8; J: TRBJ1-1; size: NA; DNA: TGTGCCAACATCAGACTTGCGGCTTTCTTT; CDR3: CANIRLAAFF
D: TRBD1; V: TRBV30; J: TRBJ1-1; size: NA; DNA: TGTGCCTGGAGTGCGGGACAGACAGCTTTCTTT; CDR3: CAWSAGQTAFF
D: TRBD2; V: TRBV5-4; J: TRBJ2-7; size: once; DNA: TGTGCCAGCAGCGCAGGGACTAGCGGATTCTACGAGCAGTACTTC; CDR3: CASSAGTSGFYEQYF
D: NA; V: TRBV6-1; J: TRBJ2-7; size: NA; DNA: TGTGCCAGCGAAACACTAACCCTTCACGAGCAGTACTTC; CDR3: CASETLTLHEQYF
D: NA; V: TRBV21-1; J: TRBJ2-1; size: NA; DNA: TGTGCCAGCAGCAAATCCCACAGTAGCTCCTACAATGAGCAGTTCTTC; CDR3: CASSKSHSSSYNEQFF
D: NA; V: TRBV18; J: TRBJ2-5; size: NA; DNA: TGTGCCAGCTCACTAGGACAGCGGGAGACCCAGTACTTC; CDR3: CASSLGQRETQYF
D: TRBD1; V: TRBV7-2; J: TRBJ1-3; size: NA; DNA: TGTGCCAGCAGCGCAGAGCAGGGGGCATTTGGAAACACCATATATTTT; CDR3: CASSAEQGAFGNTIYF
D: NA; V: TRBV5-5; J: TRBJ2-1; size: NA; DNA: TGTGCCAGCAGCGTTGACCGCTCTGACAATGAGCAGTTCTTC; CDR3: CASSVDRSDNEQFF
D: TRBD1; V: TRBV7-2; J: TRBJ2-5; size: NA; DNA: TGTGCCAGCAGCGCGGGACAGGGAGAGACCCAGTACTTC; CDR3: CASSAGQGETQYF
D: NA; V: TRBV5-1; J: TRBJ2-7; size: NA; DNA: TGCGCCAGCAGCTTGGAGGGGAGCACCAACTCCTACGAGCAGTACTTC; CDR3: CASSLEGSTNSYEQYF
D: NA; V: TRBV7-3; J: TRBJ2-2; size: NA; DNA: TGTGCCAGCAGCTATGGGGGCGGAAACACCGGGGAGCTGTTTTTT; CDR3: CASSYGGGNTGELFF
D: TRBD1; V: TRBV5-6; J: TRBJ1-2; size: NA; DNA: TGTGCCAGCAGCCAAGGGTGGGACAGGGACTATGGCTACACCTTC; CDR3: CASSQGWDRDYGYTF
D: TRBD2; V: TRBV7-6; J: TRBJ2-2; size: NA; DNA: TGTGCCAGCAGCTTAGTTCAGGGAGGGACCACCGGGGAGCTGTTTTTT; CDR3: CASSLVQGGTTGELFF
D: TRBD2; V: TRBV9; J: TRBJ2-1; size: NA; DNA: TGTGCCAGCAGCGGCGGCTTAGCGGGGGGGCCCAATGAGCAGTTCTTC; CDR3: CASSGGLAGGPNEQFF
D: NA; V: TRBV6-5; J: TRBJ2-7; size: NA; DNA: TGTGCCAGCGAGGCGGACGGATTCCCCTACGAGCAGTACTTC; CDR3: CASEADGFPYEQYF
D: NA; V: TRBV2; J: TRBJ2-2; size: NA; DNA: TGTGCCAGCAGGTGGACAGTAAACACCGGGGAGCTGTTTTTT; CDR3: CASRWTVNTGELFF
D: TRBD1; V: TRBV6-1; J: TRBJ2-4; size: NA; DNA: TGTGCCAGCAGTGAAGGAGACAGGGCTCTAGCCAAAAACATTCAGTACTTC; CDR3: CASSEGDRALAKNIQYF
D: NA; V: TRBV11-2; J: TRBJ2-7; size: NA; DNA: TGTGCCAGCAGCTTAGTCCCAGGGGTAATAGGCGAGCAGTACTTC; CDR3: CASSLVPGVIGEQYF
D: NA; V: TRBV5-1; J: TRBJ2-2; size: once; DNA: TGCGCCAGCAGCTTTACCCGGGACACGATTGGCACCGGGGAGCTGTTTTTT; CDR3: CASSFTRDTIGTGELFF
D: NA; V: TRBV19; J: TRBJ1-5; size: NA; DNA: TGTGCCAGTAGTTCTGTATGGCAGCCCCAGCATTTT; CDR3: CASSSVWQPQHF
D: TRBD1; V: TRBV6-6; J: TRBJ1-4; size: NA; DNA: TGTGCCAGCAGTTACAGGGGGCTGGGGGAAAAACTGTTTTTT; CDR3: CASSYRGLGEKLFF
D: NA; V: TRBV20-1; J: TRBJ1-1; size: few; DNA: TGCAGTGCTAGGACGGTTGAAGCTTTCTTT; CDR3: CSARTVEAFF
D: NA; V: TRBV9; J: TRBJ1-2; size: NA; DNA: TGTGCCAGCAGCGAAGTTCCCCTCTATGGCTACACCTTC; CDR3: CASSEVPLYGYTF
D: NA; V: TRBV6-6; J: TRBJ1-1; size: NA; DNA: TGTGCCAGCAGCCCCGGAAGCATGATGGTTACTGAAGCTTTCTTT; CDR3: CASSPGSMMVTEAFF
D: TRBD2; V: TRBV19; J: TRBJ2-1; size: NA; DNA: TGTGCCAGCCGGGCCGGTACTAGCGGGGCCAATGAGCAGTTCTTC; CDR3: CASRAGTSGANEQFF
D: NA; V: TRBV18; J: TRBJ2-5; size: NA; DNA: TGTGCCAGCTCCGCGGGGGCTCAAGAGACCCAGTACTTC; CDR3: CASSAGAQETQYF
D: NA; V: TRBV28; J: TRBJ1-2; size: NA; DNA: TGTGCCACCACGACCGGGGGCTATGGCTACACCTTC; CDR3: CATTTGGYGYTF
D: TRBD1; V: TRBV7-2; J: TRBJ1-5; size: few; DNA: TGTGCCAGCAGCCAGCACGGGACAGAAGATCAGCCCCAGCATTTT; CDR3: CASSQHGTEDQPQHF